This TCR beta chain was captured in a study of T-cell memory formation after mild COVID-19. Per the germline V gene, CDR1 is DFQATT and CDR2 is SNEGSKA (reference sequence). With 1 base removed from V and 6 bases from J, the gap between germline ends came to 7 bases. This CDR3 comprises 11 residues. This clonotype has just a few counts. TCRdb re-analysed the 5' RACE reads in MiXCR, keeping a single row per CDR3 protein. The top ten hold roughly 1.5% of the sample, which has tens of thousands of distinct CDR3 sequences, approximately 6.6% seen once. The chain couples TRBV20-1 to TRBJ2-7, with a weak D call TRBD2 (5 bases). The origin of this receptor is a man between 18 and 35 years old who had mild COVID-19 (a few samples of this study predate the infection). Cell type and time point are not known. Source material: PBMCs or a T cell subset sorted from them (not recorded which). The CDR3 DNA sequence: TGCAGTGCTAGAGGAGGGTCCGAGCAGTACGTC. Amino acid sequence: CSARGGSEQYV.